The next 26 T cell receptor beta chains were all read from a single sample in a study of cytomegalovirus exposure and HLA in healthy donors. PCR was performed using 60 Vbeta and 13 Jbeta primers. Method: immunoSEQ multiplex PCR; TCRdb's copy keeps in-frame clones and lacks some. The table has about 100,000 clones, roughly 77% seen once. Input material: PBMCs. All receptors derive from a woman aged 45-60 years in good health and CMV-seropositive.

The chain joins TRBV6-4 to TRBJ1-5, with TRBD1 matching 9 bases. The CDR3 has 14 amino acids. CDR1 and CDR2 (germline): MRHNA, SNTAGT. V was clipped by 6 bases and J by 8 bases; unmatched bases: 8. The CDR3 region has the DNA TGTGCCAGCAGAGGACAGGGGCGAGGGGAGCCCCAGCATTTT. It is translated as CASRGQGRGEPQHF.

This chain joins TRBV5-8 and TRBJ1-4; maybe TRBD1 (5 bases). The germline V gene encodes CDR1 SGHTS and CDR2 YDEGEE. Trimming pared 3 bases from V and 0 bases from J, leaving 12 bases between. The CDR3 totals 16 residues. The CDR3 loop reads CASSSTVTATNEKLFF. Written as DNA, the CDR3 is TGTGCCAGCAGCTCGACAGTCACTGCAACTAATGAAAAACTGTTTTTT.

The chain couples TRBV5-1 to TRBJ2-1, with unresolved D. V was cut by 6 bases and J by 5 bases, with 12 bases left in between. The CDR3 loop spans 13 amino acids. CDR1 is SGHRS, CDR2 YFSETQ, per germline. The CDR3 sequence: CASIGGEHNEQFF. For the CDR3, the DNA is TGCGCCAGCATCGGCGGCGAGCACAATGAGCAGTTCTTC. The full variable domain, with the rest looked up from reference TRBV5-1 and TRBJ2-1, is KAGVTQTPRYLIKTRGQQVTLSCSPISGHRSVSWYQQTPGQGLQFLFEYFSETQRNKGNFPGRFSGRQFSNSRSEMNVSTLELGDSALYLCASIGGEHNEQFFGPGTRLTVL.

This clone showed up just once. This chain joins TRBV29-1 and TRBJ1-2, with D possibly TRBD1 on 5 matching bases. Trimming removed 2 bases from V and 1 base from J, with 17 bases in between. The CDR3 totals 16 residues. CDR1 is SQVTM, CDR2 ANQGSEA, per germline. The DNA for the CDR3 is TGCAGCGTTGAACCCCCTTCCAGGGCTTATAACTATGGCTACACCTTC. Residues: CSVEPPSRAYNYGYTF.

The chain links TRBV4-2 to TRBJ1-6; TRBD1 is a possible D gene (6 bases). The germline CDR1 and CDR2 sequences are LGHNA and YNFKEQ. V lost 0 bases and J lost 6, with 9 bases in between. This CDR3 has 15 amino acids. CDR3 bases: TGTGCCAGCAGCCAAGAGGCCAGGGGTAATTCACCCCTCCACTTT. Protein product: CASSQEARGNSPLHF.

CDR3 DNA sequence: TGCGCCAGCAGCCAAGCGGAGGGGGCCCCTCTACGGACAGATACGCAGTATTTT. This codes for CASSQAEGAPLRTDTQYF. This chain uses TRBV4-1 with TRBJ2-3; D possibly corresponds to TRBD1 (7 bases). The ends were cut back, 1 base at V and 3 bases at J, with 20 bases in the middle. Germline V CDR1 and CDR2: MGHRA, YSYEKL. The CDR3 extends over 18 amino acids.

The rearrangement joins TRBV19 to TRBJ2-1, with 9 bases fitting TRBD2. The CDR3 runs to 16 residues. The germline CDR1 and CDR2 sequences are LNHDA and SQIVND (reference sequence). Germline trimming cut 1 base from V and 10 bases from J; bases unmatched to any gene: 11. The CDR3 DNA sequence: TGTGCCAGTAGTATAGGACTAGCGGAGATTGTACGGGAGCAGTTCTTC. Its protein product is CASSIGLAEIVREQFF.

The chain carries TRBV5-1 and TRBJ1-2, with D tentatively TRBD1 (6 bases). The CDR3 is made up of 15 amino acids. Germline V gene data show CDR1 as SGHRS and CDR2 as YFSETQ. The ends were cut back, 4 bases at V and 4 bases at J, with 17 bases in the middle. CDR3 sequence reads: CASSGQNPPLYGYTF. As DNA, the CDR3 is TGCGCCAGCAGCGGACAGAATCCGCCCCTCTATGGCTACACCTTC.

The rearrangement uses TRBV19 and TRBJ1-6, with TRBD1 as a possible D gene (5 bases). The CDR3 spans 14 residues. Looked up from germline, CDR1 is LNHDA and CDR2 is SQIVND (reference sequence). The V gene lost 6 bases and the J gene lost 9 bases, with 15 bases spanning the gap. The CDR3 loop reads CASSNSGGGSPLHF. CDR3 DNA sequence: TGTGCCAGTAGCAACAGCGGGGGTGGTTCACCCCTCCACTTT.

The rearrangement joins TRBV7-6 to TRBJ1-4, with a weak D call TRBD1 (5 bases). Germline V gives CDR1 SGHVS, CDR2 FNYEAQ. The CDR3 loop spans 16 amino acids. V shed 2 bases and J shed 4 bases, with 14 bases lying between them. This chain's CDR3 is CASSLQAGQLNEKLFF. The CDR3, as DNA: TGTGCCAGCAGCTTACAGGCGGGGCAGCTTAATGAAAAACTGTTTTTT.

This clone showed up just once. V is TRBV5-1 and J is TRBJ1-4; the D is unclear. The length of the CDR3 is 18 residues. Trimming stripped 5 bases from V and 8 bases from J, with 28 bases between. CDR1 is SGHRS and CDR2 is YFSETQ in the germline V gene. CDR3 sequence: CASSFIPTGVGSGEKLFF. The CDR3 nucleotides read TGCGCCAGCAGTTTTATCCCTACCGGGGTGGGGAGTGGAGAAAAACTGTTTTTT.

The chain uses TRBV4-1 and TRBJ1-1, with 8 bases identical to TRBD1. This CDR3 is built from 15 residues. Unmatched junction bases numbered 9, after V lost 2 bases and J lost 7 bases. Germline values: CDR1 MGHRA, CDR2 YSYEKL. Here the CDR3 DNA reads TGCGCCAGCAGCCAACCCACGACAGGGGCCCTTGAAGCTTTCTTT. This codes for CASSQPTTGALEAFF.

The chain has TRBV27 and TRBJ2-7; 9 positions match TRBD2. After removal of 8 bases from V and 0 bases from J, the junction contained 8 bases not matched to a gene. The length of the CDR3 is 15 residues. Germline CDR1 and CDR2: MNHEY and SMNVEV (reference sequence). The CDR3 bases are TGTGCCAGCCCACCCCCTAGCGGGGTCTCCTACGAGCAGTACTTC. Its protein product is CASPPPSGVSYEQYF.

This clone was observed a few times. The V gene is TRBV19, the J gene TRBJ1-1; D ambiguous. Germline-derived CDR1 and CDR2 are LNHDA and SQIVND (reference sequence). The CDR3 is 13 residues long. Trimming shortened V by 5 bases and J by 1 base, and 8 bases separated the two germline ends. The CDR3 protein is CASSREGNTEAFF. In DNA, the CDR3 is TGTGCCAGTAGTCGGGAGGGGAACACTGAAGCTTTCTTT.

This clone was seen only once. V gene TRBV19 combines with J gene TRBJ2-7, with TRBD1 matching 10 bases. This CDR3 region has 16 residues. Germline CDR1 LNHDA, CDR2 SQIVND (reference sequence). The junction had 4 bases not matched to a gene; V was cut back by 0 bases and J by 2 bases. In nucleotides, the CDR3 is TGTGCCAGTAGTATAGATCCTGGGACAGGGGCCTACGAGCAGTACTTC. Translating gives CASSIDPGTGAYEQYF.

CDR3 bases: TGTGCCAGCAGCGTAATGTCAGGTCCCCTTTCGGCTGAAGCTTTCTTT. Its translation: CASSVMSGPLSAEAFF. The chain carries TRBV9 and TRBJ1-1; D unclear. V lost 1 base and J 6 bases, leaving 19 bases between the germline ends. From germline, CDR1 is SGDLS and CDR2 YYNGEE. The CDR3 covers 16 residues.

This clone occurred a few times. The rearrangement uses TRBV5-1 and TRBJ2-5, with D possibly TRBD1 on 5 matching bases. Germline V gene data show CDR1 as SGHRS and CDR2 as YFSETQ. With 4 bases removed from V and 1 base from J, the gap between germline ends came to 14 bases. The CDR3 runs to 15 residues. The CDR3 protein is CASSTNHRSQETQYF. CDR3 nucleotide sequence: TGCGCCAGCAGCACCAACCACAGGAGCCAAGAGACCCAGTACTTC.

This chain joins TRBV15 and TRBJ2-7; a possible D gene is TRBD1 (5 bases). V lost 3 bases and J lost 2, with 11 bases in between. CDR3 size: 14 residues. The germline V gene encodes CDR1 LNHNV and CDR2 YYDKDF (reference sequence). CDR3: CATSSKGATYEQYF. CDR3 nucleotide sequence: TGTGCCACCAGCAGTAAAGGGGCTACCTACGAGCAGTACTTC.

This chain connects TRBV7-9 to TRBJ2-3; 12 nucleotides match TRBD2. Germline CDR1 and CDR2: SEHNR and FQNEAQ (reference sequence). V was pared by 0 bases and J by 2 bases, with 6 bases of the junction left unmatched. This CDR3 has 18 amino acids. The CDR3 loop reads CASSLAPLAGGYTDTQYF. CDR3 bases: TGTGCCAGCAGCTTAGCCCCACTAGCGGGGGGCTACACAGATACGCAGTATTTT.

The V and J genes are TRBV10-1 and TRBJ2-1; a weak D match, TRBD2 (5 bases). Trimming left V 9 bases short and J 8 bases short, with 11 bases between. This CDR3 is built from 11 residues. Germline V CDR1 and CDR2: WNHNN, SYGVQD (reference sequence). CDR3 bases: TGCGCCAGTGGCCGGGAATATGAGCAGTTCTTC. It yields the protein CASGREYEQFF.

The rearrangement links TRBV7-8 to TRBJ1-1; D may be TRBD1 (6 bases). The germline gives CDR1 SGHVS, CDR2 FQNEAQ. CDR3 size: 14 residues. V was clipped by 5 bases and J by 4 bases, with 14 bases between them. The CDR3 loop reads CASSASQGFTEAFF. In nucleotides, the CDR3 is TGTGCCAGCAGCGCATCTCAGGGGTTCACTGAAGCTTTCTTT. The whole variable domain, filled in from reference TRBV7-8 and TRBJ1-1, reads GAGVSQSPRYKVAKRGQDVALRCDPISGHVSLFWYQQALGQGPEFLTYFQNEAQLDKSGLPSDRFFAERPEGSVSTLKIQRTQQEDSAVYLCASSASQGFTEAFFGQGTRLTVV.

In this sample, this clone turned up once. This chain links TRBV11-2 with TRBJ2-4; D might be TRBD2 (5 bases). The CDR3 is 14 amino acids. Germline V gives CDR1 SGHAT, CDR2 FQNNGV. V was shortened by 4 bases and J by 2 bases, with 9 bases between the two germline ends. CDR3 DNA sequence: TGTGCCAGCAGCTCAACTAGTACCAAAAACATTCAGTACTTC. Encoded protein: CASSSTSTKNIQYF.

V is TRBV7-9 and J is TRBJ2-7, with 8 bases that match TRBD2. CDR1 is SEHNR and CDR2 is FQNEAQ in the germline V gene (reference sequence). The CDR3 is 16 residues long. The V segment lost 6 bases and the J segment 1 base; nucleotides outside the gene matches: 11. This CDR3 reads CASSPGGGLSSYEQYF. In nucleotides, the CDR3 is TGTGCCAGCAGTCCCGGGGGGGGTCTTTCTTCCTACGAGCAGTACTTC.

CDR3 DNA: TGTGCCAGCAGCGTAGCGCGGGGGGCCGCTGGAAACACCATATATTTT. Protein sequence: CASSVARGAAGNTIYF. This rearrangement joins TRBV9 to TRBJ1-3, with D tentatively TRBD1 (6 bases). The V gene lost 0 bases and the J gene lost 2 bases, with 12 bases spanning the gap. Per the germline V gene, CDR1 is SGDLS and CDR2 is YYNGEE. The CDR3 has 16 residues. Based on the CDR3 plus reference TRBV9 and TRBJ1-3, the full variable domain is DSGVTQTPKHLITATGQRVTLRCSPRSGDLSVYWYQQSLDQGLQFLIQYYNGEERAKGNILERFSAQQFPDLHSELNLSSLELGDSALYFCASSVARGAAGNTIYFGEGSWLTVV.

This chain joins TRBV19 and TRBJ2-7; 10 bases fit TRBD2. The CDR3 consists of 14 residues. V dropped 6 bases and J dropped 7; count of bases not matched to a gene: 9. Germline CDR1 and CDR2: LNHDA and SQIVND (reference sequence). The CDR3 nucleotides read TGTGCCAGTAGGAGGCTAGCGGGAGACAGGGAGCAGTACTTC. It translates to CASRRLAGDREQYF. Variable domain in full (rest from reference TRBV19 and TRBJ2-7): DGGITQSPKYLFRKEGQNVTLSCEQNLNHDAMYWYRQDPGQGLRLIYYSQIVNDFQKGDIAEGYSVSREKKESFPLTVTSAQKNPTAFYLCASRRLAGDREQYFGPGTRLTVT.

V gene TRBV27 combines with J gene TRBJ1-1; 7 bases agree with TRBD1. Trimming took 4 bases from V and 7 from J; bases not matched to a gene: 9. Germline lookup yields CDR1 MNHEY and CDR2 SMNVEV (reference sequence). The length of the CDR3 is 14 residues. CDR3 nucleotide sequence: TGTGCCAGCAGTTCTCCCCTCCGGACAGGTGAAGCTTTCTTT. This sequence encodes CASSSPLRTGEAFF.